A selection of T cell receptor beta chains follows, all from one sample in a study of blood T cells in healthy people across ages. TCRdb recomputed calls from the 5' RACE reads with MiXCR, one row per CDR3 protein. The table lists 600,000 to 800,000 distinct CDR3 sequences, approximately 52% of them singletons. The sequenced material came from blood. Every receptor here comes from an elderly woman in good health. Each CDR3 is given without its conserved first and last residue. Fields, in order: J gene, V gene, CDR3 protein.

>TRBJ2-1|TRBV12-3/TRBV12-4
ASRVTGEQF
>TRBJ2-1|TRBV6-2/TRBV6-3
ASRRLSGSSYNEQF
>TRBJ2-5|TRBV28
ASSLRAALQETQY
>TRBJ2-5|TRBV14
ASSQGQAQETQY
>TRBJ2-7|TRBV20-1
SAGAGDRSYEQY
>TRBJ1-2|TRBV5-4
ASSLMGGPFYGYT
>TRBJ2-7|TRBV20-1
SAVSGSPSYEQY
>TRBJ2-5|TRBV24-1
ATSDRGYQGGETQY
>TRBJ2-1|TRBV5-1
ASSLSGGHGGEQF
>TRBJ2-2|TRBV10-3
AVRQSANTGELF
>TRBJ2-3|TRBV28
ASSPRQGLSGGASDTQY
>TRBJ2-2|TRBV12-3/TRBV12-4
ASSELFGRELF
>TRBJ1-1|TRBV27
ATSGQMNTEAF
>TRBJ1-6|TRBV11-2
ASSLDTGWAVNSPLH
>TRBJ2-5|TRBV29-1
SVGGRTQETQY
>TRBJ2-5|TRBV11-2
ASSLGPTSQETQY
>TRBJ2-1|TRBV29-1
SVEGGGRNEQF